This T cell receptor beta chain stems from a study of CDR3 diversity in severe acne. V was clipped by 3 bases and J by 4 bases, with 18 bases between them. This CDR3 region has 16 residues. The V gene's germline CDR1 is LNHNV and CDR2 YYDKDF (reference sequence). TCRdb itself ran the PCR reads through MiXCR, one entry per CDR3 protein. The sample has about 86,000 distinct CDR3 sequences, under 60% seen once. What was sequenced was blood. The receptor comes from a male donor in good health, without acne. This rearrangement joins TRBV15 to TRBJ1-2, with D perhaps TRBD1 (6 bases). The CDR3 region has the DNA TGTGCCACCAGCAGCTTGGCCTCAGGGGCGACCTATGGCTACACCTTC. This sequence encodes CATSSLASGATYGYTF.